This T cell receptor beta chain came from a study of cytomegalovirus exposure and HLA in healthy donors. The overall study: An earlier analysis found 110 million or so unique TCR beta sequences from roughly 170 million T cells.

V lost 4 bases, J lost 7 bases, and 7 bases stayed unmatched. The germline V gene encodes CDR1 SEHNR and CDR2 FQNEAQ (reference sequence). The CDR3 runs 16 residues. Study results and limitations: The classifier, whose performance was assessed in both the original and validation cohorts, reportedly diagnosed cytomegalovirus status with high specificity and sensitivity. Rates of TCR association differed by HLA locus in a later analysis, with DRB1 highest and HLA-C lowest.

The PCR had 60 Vbeta and 13 Jbeta primers. Libraries were prepared by immunoSEQ multiplex PCR; TCRdb keeps only in-frame clonotypes and omits some of them. The data hold 110,000 to 150,000 clones, with nearly 85% observed a single time. With regard to this clone: What it recognizes is unknown.

This rearrangement joins TRBV7-9 to TRBJ2-1; 13 bases align to TRBD2. The sample taken for sequencing was PBMCs. The receptor was derived from a male donor in good health and CMV-seronegative. The CDR3 DNA reads as TGTGCCAGCAGCTCCAGGACTAGCGGGAGTTTTAATGAGCAGTTCTTC. Its translation: CASSSRTSGSFNEQFF.